This is a list of T cell receptor beta chains from one sample in a study of cytomegalovirus exposure and HLA in healthy donors. Sequencing used immunoSEQ multiplex PCR; TCRdb keeps in-frame clones, though not all of them. The data contain about 150,000 clones, 70% to 90% of them singletons. The sequencing sample was made of PBMCs. The receptor set was obtained from a human donor in good health. Both conserved end residues are part of each CDR3. D genes are given only for firm matches. The listing skips clone size in some rows; elsewhere it reads once, few, many or a size class.

j_gene | d_gene | abundance | v_gene | CDR3nt | CDR3aa
TRBJ2-5 | TRBD1 | - | TRBV5-6 | TGTGCCAGCAGCTTGCGAGGGACAGGGGATAGGGAGACCCAGTACTTC | CASSLRGTGDRETQYF
TRBJ1-2 | TRBD1 | many | TRBV19 | TGTGCCAGTAGTCGGGACAGTAGGTTCTATGGCTACACCTTC | CASSRDSRFYGYTF
TRBJ2-1 | - | - | TRBV29-1 | TGCAGCGTTGAAAGGGGTTATAATGAGCAGTTCTTC | CSVERGYNEQFF
TRBJ1-1 | TRBD1 | - | TRBV11-2 | TGTGCCAGCAGCTCCCGGACAGGAATAAGGGTCACTGAAGCTTTCTTT | CASSSRTGIRVTEAFF
TRBJ1-1 | - | - | TRBV14 | TGTGCCAGCAGCCCCCTCCTCCGGGGGACTGAAGCTTTCTTT | CASSPLLRGTEAFF
TRBJ2-1 | TRBD2 | once | TRBV28 | TGTGCCAGCAGTCCTGAGACTAGCGGGAGGTACAATGAGCAGTTCTTC | CASSPETSGRYNEQFF
TRBJ1-4 | - | - | TRBV5-4 | TGTGCCAGCAGCTTGGCCGGTGGAGGGGGGGGTGAAAAACTGTTTTTT | CASSLAGGGGGEKLFF
TRBJ2-5 | TRBD2 | - | TRBV11-2 | TGTGCCAGCAGCTTAGGCTGGGAGGGGACCCAGTACTTC | CASSLGWEGTQYF
TRBJ2-1 | TRBD2 | - | TRBV4-1 | TGCGCCAGCAGCCAAGGACTAGCGGGGCTTCGGGGCAATGAGCAGTTCTTC | CASSQGLAGLRGNEQFF
TRBJ1-2 | - | - | TRBV2 | TGTGCCAGCACTCTTTCTATATATGGCTACACCTTC | CASTLSIYGYTF
TRBJ2-1 | TRBD2 | - | TRBV28 | TGTGCCAGCAGTTTAGGTGCTAGCGGAGGGGAGGACAATGAGCAGTTCTTC | CASSLGASGGEDNEQFF
TRBJ1-1 | - | - | TRBV27 | TGTGCCAGCAGTCCGTATGGCGGGGGCCTAAACACTGAAGCTTTCTTT | CASSPYGGGLNTEAFF
TRBJ1-2 | - | - | TRBV19 | TGTGCCAGGGCGAGGGAGACTAACTATGGCTACACCTTC | CARARETNYGYTF
TRBJ2-7 | - | - | TRBV27 | TGTGCCAGCAGCCCGTCCAGGGTGGGCTCCTACGAGCAGTACTTC | CASSPSRVGSYEQYF
TRBJ2-4 | - | - | TRBV2 | TGTGCCAGCAGTGAAGTAATAGTAGCCAAAAACATTCAGTACTTC | CASSEVIVAKNIQYF
TRBJ1-2 | TRBD1 | - | TRBV27 | TGTGCCAGCAGTTTGACGACAGGGTCGGGTGGCTACACCTTC | CASSLTTGSGGYTF
TRBJ1-1 | - | - | TRBV7-9 | TGTGCCAGCAGCTCGCGGGGGGACGGGACCACTGAAGCTTTCTTT | CASSSRGDGTTEAFF
TRBJ2-7 | - | - | TRBV2 | TGTGCCAGCAGTGAAAAAGAAGGGGCACGGACACCCATCGAAACGTACGAGCAGTACTTC | CASSEKEGARTPIETYEQYF
TRBJ1-1 | - | once | TRBV30 | TGTGCCTGGGACCCCTCGGACAGAGGATACACTGAAGCTTTCTTT | CAWDPSDRGYTEAFF
TRBJ2-1 | - | - | TRBV11-1 | TGTGCCAGCAGCTTTAAGGGGTGGGGTGATGAGCAGTTCTTC | CASSFKGWGDEQFF
TRBJ1-4 | - | - | TRBV6-1 | TGTGCCAGCAGTGATGGGGATCGGGGTGAAAAACTGTTTTTT | CASSDGDRGEKLFF
TRBJ1-1 | - | - | TRBV5-1 | TGCGCCAGCAGCTTGTCTCGGCAGGGGTGGAACACTGAAGCTTTCTTT | CASSLSRQGWNTEAFF
TRBJ2-1 | - | - | TRBV6-4 | TGTGCCAGCAGGCTCCGGTACAATGAGCAGTTCTTC | CASRLRYNEQFF
TRBJ2-5 | TRBD1 | once | TRBV11-1 | TGTGCCAGCAGCCAGAAGGGACAGGTGACCCAGTACTTC | CASSQKGQVTQYF
TRBJ1-1 | - | - | TRBV7-3 | TGTGCCAGCAGCCCCTCCGGCGGGAGAGAAGCTTTCTTT | CASSPSGGREAFF
TRBJ1-2 | - | few | TRBV10-3 | TGTGCCATGGCGCCTGGACCCAGGGTTGTTTCTGGCTACACCTTC | CAMAPGPRVVSGYTF
TRBJ1-1 | TRBD1 | - | TRBV5-1 | TGCGCCAGCAGCTTGGCCCAGGGGGATAACACTGAAGCTTTCTTT | CASSLAQGDNTEAFF
TRBJ2-3 | - | - | TRBV6-1 | TGTGCCAGCAGCACGACAGAGGCTAGCACAGATACGCAGTATTTT | CASSTTEASTDTQYF
TRBJ2-7 | TRBD1 | - | TRBV27 | TGTGCCAGCAGTTCCACAGGGGGCCGAGGGGAGCAGTACTTC | CASSSTGGRGEQYF
TRBJ2-3 | - | - | TRBV27 | TGTGCCAGCAGTTTCAGTTCTAGCACAGATACGCAGTATTTT | CASSFSSSTDTQYF
TRBJ2-7 | TRBD2 | once | TRBV28 | TGTGCCAGCAGTACCACTAGCGGGTACTCCTACGAGCAGTACTTC | CASSTTSGYSYEQYF
TRBJ1-2 | - | - | TRBV28 | TGTGCCAGCAGTTACGGTCTTAACTATGGCTACACCTTC | CASSYGLNYGYTF
TRBJ1-5 | - | - | TRBV19 | TGTGCCAGTAGTATCTTTATTTTCAACAGGGATAGCAATCAGCCCCAGCATTTT | CASSIFIFNRDSNQPQHF
TRBJ1-2 | - | - | TRBV6-5 | TGTGCCAGCAGAACCCACACAGGGAAGTATGGCTACACCTTC | CASRTHTGKYGYTF
TRBJ2-5 | TRBD2 | - | TRBV11-1 | TGTGCCAGCAGCTTTTTTAGCGGGGGTCTCGAGACCCAGTACTTC | CASSFFSGGLETQYF
TRBJ2-3 | - | - | TRBV28 | TGTGCCAGCAGTTTTATCGGGAGATGGGATACGCAGTATTTT | CASSFIGRWDTQYF
TRBJ1-1 | - | - | TRBV13 | TGTGCCAGCAGCTTAGGATCTGCTATGGACAGTGAAGCTTTCTTT | CASSLGSAMDSEAFF
TRBJ2-7 | TRBD2 | - | TRBV7-9 | TGTGCCACCTTAAGCGGGAGGAACTCCTACGAGCAGTACTTC | CATLSGRNSYEQYF
TRBJ1-1 | TRBD1 | - | TRBV6-5 | TGTGCCAGCAGTTACTGGACAGGGGCGAACACTGAAGCTTTCTTT | CASSYWTGANTEAFF
TRBJ2-7 | TRBD2 | - | TRBV27 | TGTGCCAGCAGTCCGCAGACTAGCGGGGGGTCTATGGACGAGCAGTACTTC | CASSPQTSGGSMDEQYF
TRBJ1-1 | TRBD1 | few | TRBV18 | TGTGCCAGCTCACCGCTCGACAGGGCGAAGCGGGCTTTCTTT | CASSPLDRAKRAFF
TRBJ1-4 | - | - | TRBV7-2 | TGTGCCAGCAGCTTTGGGGGGGGTAATGAAAAACTGTTTTTT | CASSFGGGNEKLFF
TRBJ1-5 | - | - | TRBV30 | TGTGCCTGGAGTGTACCGCGAGGGCCGACCAATCAGCCCCAGCATTTT | CAWSVPRGPTNQPQHF
TRBJ2-5 | TRBD1 | - | TRBV5-6 | TGTGCCAGCAGCACCGACAGGGGTATTCAAGAGACCCAGTACTTC | CASSTDRGIQETQYF
TRBJ1-6 | TRBD1 | - | TRBV5-3 | TGTGCCAGAAGCCCGGGACAGTATAATTCACCCCTCCACTTT | CARSPGQYNSPLHF
TRBJ2-3 | TRBD2 | once | TRBV9 | TGTGCCAGCAGCGTAGATCGAGGACTAGCGAAGGCAGATACGCAGTATTTT | CASSVDRGLAKADTQYF
TRBJ1-1 | - | - | TRBV10-3 | TGTGCCATCAGGGAACCGACACTGGCGAACACTGAAGCTTTCTTT | CAIREPTLANTEAFF
TRBJ2-1 | - | - | TRBV19 | TGTGCCAGTAGTCTCTACAATGAGCAGTTCTTC | CASSLYNEQFF
TRBJ2-7 | - | - | TRBV6-6 | TGTGCCAGCAGACCTGGAGCAGCAGGGAACTACGAGCAGTACTTC | CASRPGAAGNYEQYF
TRBJ1-2 | - | - | TRBV27 | TGTGCCAGCAGTTTAGGTCCAGGCTATGGCTACACCTTC | CASSLGPGYGYTF
TRBJ1-1 | - | few | TRBV11-2 | TGTGCCAGCAGCAGCATCTCGGGGAACACTGAAGCTTTCTTT | CASSSISGNTEAFF
TRBJ2-1 | TRBD2 | - | TRBV30 | TGTGCCTGGAGACTAGCGGGAGGGGGTATAGATGAGCAGTTCTTC | CAWRLAGGGIDEQFF
TRBJ1-6 | - | few | TRBV6-4 | TGTGCCAGCAGTGTGACACTGACTAATTCACCCCTCCACTTT | CASSVTLTNSPLHF
TRBJ2-7 | TRBD1 | - | TRBV19 | TGTGCCAGTAGTATCCCCGGGACAGTGATCTACGAGCAGTACTTC | CASSIPGTVIYEQYF
TRBJ2-1 | - | - | TRBV27 | TGTGCCAGCAGTCCCTGGGGTAGGACAAGATACAATGAGCAGTTCTTC | CASSPWGRTRYNEQFF